These T cell receptor beta chains were read from a single sample in a study of blood T cells in healthy people across ages. TCRdb recomputed calls from the 5' RACE reads with MiXCR, one row per CDR3 protein. This table has some 1.5 million distinct CDR3 sequences, about 42% appearing once. What was sequenced was blood. Receptors were obtained from a woman aged 18 to 35 in good health. Both conserved end residues are part of each CDR3. Each record gives: V gene, J gene, clone size, D gene, CDR3 protein, CDR3 DNA. A D gene is named only where the DNA matches it firmly. Rows give clone size only sometimes, using once, few, many, or a class for an expanded clone.

v_call: TRBV2
j_call: TRBJ1-2
clone_size: few
d_call: -
cdr3_aa: CASRSGRVYGYTF
cdr3_nt: TGTGCCAGCAGATCAGGACGGGTCTATGGCTACACCTTC

v_call: TRBV29-1
j_call: TRBJ2-5
clone_size: -
d_call: -
cdr3_aa: CSVHSGYQETQYF
cdr3_nt: TGCAGCGTCCATTCAGGGTACCAAGAGACCCAGTACTTC

v_call: TRBV29-1
j_call: TRBJ2-7
clone_size: -
d_call: TRBD2
cdr3_aa: CSVRSGGSAYEQYF
cdr3_nt: TGCAGCGTACGTTCAGGCGGGAGTGCCTACGAGCAGTACTTC

v_call: TRBV4-3
j_call: TRBJ1-2
clone_size: many
d_call: -
cdr3_aa: CASSQATQPNYGYTF
cdr3_nt: TGCGCCAGCAGCCAAGCCACCCAACCTAACTATGGCTACACCTTC

v_call: TRBV11-2
j_call: TRBJ2-7
clone_size: -
d_call: TRBD1
cdr3_aa: CASSLDLGQGSYEQYF
cdr3_nt: TGTGCCAGCAGCTTAGATTTAGGACAGGGTTCCTACGAGCAGTACTTC

v_call: TRBV7-2
j_call: TRBJ2-7
clone_size: -
d_call: TRBD2
cdr3_aa: CASSLARPSGSLYEQYF
cdr3_nt: TGTGCCAGCAGCTTAGCGCGGCCTAGCGGGAGTTTGTACGAGCAGTACTTC

v_call: TRBV12-3/TRBV12-4
j_call: TRBJ2-1
clone_size: -
d_call: TRBD2
cdr3_aa: CASSLARLRGGIYNEQFF
cdr3_nt: TGTGCCAGCAGTTTAGCGCGCCTTCGCGGGGGGATTTACAATGAGCAGTTCTTC

v_call: TRBV20-1
j_call: TRBJ1-2
clone_size: -
d_call: -
cdr3_aa: CSARGGDYTF
cdr3_nt: TGCAGTGCTAGAGGAGGTGACTACACCTTC

v_call: TRBV7-9
j_call: TRBJ1-2
clone_size: -
d_call: -
cdr3_aa: CASSGGWGIGYTF
cdr3_nt: TGTGCCAGCAGCGGAGGGTGGGGCATAGGCTACACCTTC

v_call: TRBV5-1
j_call: TRBJ2-1
clone_size: -
d_call: TRBD1
cdr3_aa: CASSLEGQGIDEQFF
cdr3_nt: TGCGCCAGCAGCTTGGAAGGACAGGGTATCGATGAGCAGTTCTTC

v_call: TRBV4-1
j_call: TRBJ2-7
clone_size: -
d_call: TRBD1
cdr3_aa: CASSHPQGALYEQYF
cdr3_nt: TGCGCCAGCAGCCACCCACAGGGGGCCTTATACGAGCAGTACTTC

v_call: TRBV20-1
j_call: TRBJ1-1
clone_size: -
d_call: -
cdr3_aa: CSAREQGNRGNTEAFF
cdr3_nt: TGCAGTGCACGGGAGCAGGGTAATCGGGGGAACACTGAAGCTTTCTTT

v_call: TRBV29-1
j_call: TRBJ2-6
clone_size: -
d_call: -
cdr3_aa: CSVGTGSGPSGANVLTF
cdr3_nt: TGCAGCGTTGGGACTGGGAGCGGGCCCTCTGGGGCCAACGTCCTGACTTTC

v_call: TRBV25-1
j_call: TRBJ1-2
clone_size: few
d_call: -
cdr3_aa: CASSEMPANYGYTF
cdr3_nt: TGTGCCAGCAGTGAAATGCCAGCGAACTATGGCTACACCTTC

v_call: TRBV15
j_call: TRBJ1-1
clone_size: -
d_call: -
cdr3_aa: CATSRVNTEAFF
cdr3_nt: TGTGCCACCAGCAGAGTGAACACTGAAGCTTTCTTT

v_call: TRBV2
j_call: TRBJ2-1
clone_size: many
d_call: TRBD2
cdr3_aa: CASSESGLAGVGPINEQFF
cdr3_nt: TGTGCCAGCAGTGAGAGTGGACTAGCGGGAGTCGGCCCCATAAATGAGCAGTTCTTC

v_call: TRBV20-1
j_call: TRBJ2-3
clone_size: -
d_call: TRBD2
cdr3_aa: CSARTSPGLVYDTQYF
cdr3_nt: TGCAGTGCTAGAACCTCTCCGGGACTAGTATACGATACGCAGTATTTT

v_call: TRBV7-2
j_call: TRBJ2-1
clone_size: -
d_call: TRBD2
cdr3_aa: CASRSKGLAQTYNEQFF
cdr3_nt: TGTGCCAGCAGGTCAAAAGGACTAGCTCAGACCTACAATGAGCAGTTCTTC

v_call: TRBV4-1
j_call: TRBJ2-1
clone_size: few
d_call: TRBD2
cdr3_aa: CASRLGLAGGNEQFF
cdr3_nt: TGCGCCAGCAGACTAGGACTAGCGGGAGGTAATGAGCAGTTCTTC

v_call: TRBV27
j_call: TRBJ2-7
clone_size: -
d_call: TRBD2
cdr3_aa: CASSFLGTSGSVDNEQYF
cdr3_nt: TGTGCCAGCAGTTTCCTGGGGACTAGCGGGAGTGTGGACAATGAGCAGTACTTC

v_call: TRBV4-3
j_call: TRBJ1-5
clone_size: -
d_call: -
cdr3_aa: CASSQDRGGSNQPQHF
cdr3_nt: TGCGCCAGCAGCCAAGATCGGGGTGGGAGCAATCAGCCCCAGCATTTT

v_call: TRBV7-9
j_call: TRBJ1-2
clone_size: -
d_call: -
cdr3_aa: CASSFRLSYTF
cdr3_nt: TGTGCCAGCAGCTTTAGGTTGAGCTACACCTTC

v_call: TRBV6-5
j_call: TRBJ1-2
clone_size: -
d_call: TRBD1
cdr3_aa: CASRAGTGFYGYTF
cdr3_nt: TGTGCCAGCAGAGCCGGGACAGGGTTCTATGGCTACACCTTC

v_call: TRBV24-1
j_call: TRBJ2-1
clone_size: -
d_call: -
cdr3_aa: CATSDFVVDRRAYNEQFF
cdr3_nt: TGTGCCACCAGTGATTTTGTCGTTGACAGGCGAGCTTACAATGAGCAGTTCTTC

v_call: TRBV6-5
j_call: TRBJ2-5
clone_size: once
d_call: -
cdr3_aa: CASSYRDYKRTQYF
cdr3_nt: TGTGCCAGCAGTTACCGGGATTACAAGAGAACCCAGTACTTC

v_call: TRBV5-1
j_call: TRBJ2-1
clone_size: -
d_call: -
cdr3_aa: CASSPPTSYNEQFF
cdr3_nt: TGCGCCAGCAGCCCCCCGACTAGTTACAATGAGCAGTTCTTC

v_call: TRBV6-2/TRBV6-3
j_call: TRBJ2-1
clone_size: few
d_call: -
cdr3_aa: CASRNSGSYNEQFF
cdr3_nt: TGTGCCAGCAGGAATAGCGGCTCCTACAATGAGCAGTTCTTC

v_call: TRBV6-2/TRBV6-3
j_call: TRBJ1-1
clone_size: -
d_call: TRBD1
cdr3_aa: CASSYQGARTEAFF
cdr3_nt: TGTGCCAGCAGTTACCAGGGGGCACGTACTGAAGCTTTCTTT

v_call: TRBV5-1
j_call: TRBJ2-7
clone_size: -
d_call: TRBD2
cdr3_aa: CASSSPGLADYEQYF
cdr3_nt: TGCGCCAGCAGCTCGCCGGGACTAGCGGATTACGAGCAGTACTTC

v_call: TRBV5-1
j_call: TRBJ1-6
clone_size: -
d_call: TRBD1
cdr3_aa: CASRASSGQTDYNSPLHF
cdr3_nt: TGCGCCAGCAGGGCTTCGTCGGGACAGACTGACTATAATTCACCCCTCCACTTT

v_call: TRBV7-8
j_call: TRBJ1-2
clone_size: once
d_call: -
cdr3_aa: CASSLVSGAVYGYTF
cdr3_nt: TGTGCCAGCAGCTTAGTATCGGGGGCTGTCTATGGCTACACCTTC

v_call: TRBV10-3
j_call: TRBJ2-1
clone_size: few
d_call: TRBD2
cdr3_aa: CAISESTSGAKEQFF
cdr3_nt: TGTGCCATCAGTGAGTCTACTAGCGGGGCGAAAGAGCAGTTCTTC

v_call: TRBV18
j_call: TRBJ1-3
clone_size: -
d_call: -
cdr3_aa: CASSLGQSSGNTIYF
cdr3_nt: TGTGCCAGCTCACTGGGACAAAGCTCTGGAAACACCATATATTTT

v_call: TRBV28
j_call: TRBJ2-5
clone_size: -
d_call: TRBD2
cdr3_aa: CASSSPTSGSAETQYF
cdr3_nt: TGTGCCAGCAGTTCTCCGACTAGCGGGAGCGCGGAGACCCAGTACTTC

v_call: TRBV5-1
j_call: TRBJ2-7
clone_size: -
d_call: TRBD1
cdr3_aa: CASSLSPGTGAYEQYF
cdr3_nt: TGCGCCAGCAGCCTTTCTCCCGGGACAGGGGCCTACGAGCAGTACTTC

v_call: TRBV4-3
j_call: TRBJ1-1
clone_size: -
d_call: -
cdr3_aa: CASSQDKRDISEAFF
cdr3_nt: TGCGCCAGCAGCCAAGATAAGAGGGACATCTCTGAAGCTTTCTTT

v_call: TRBV20-1
j_call: TRBJ1-5
clone_size: few
d_call: TRBD1
cdr3_aa: CSATGRNQPQHF
cdr3_nt: TGCAGTGCGACAGGGCGCAATCAGCCCCAGCATTTT

v_call: TRBV20-1
j_call: TRBJ2-7
clone_size: few
d_call: -
cdr3_aa: CSATDTTYEQYF
cdr3_nt: TGCAGTGCTACGGACACGACCTACGAGCAGTACTTC

v_call: TRBV12-3/TRBV12-4
j_call: TRBJ2-7
clone_size: -
d_call: TRBD1
cdr3_aa: CASSRRTGGLYEQYF
cdr3_nt: TGTGCCAGCAGTCGCCGGACAGGGGGCCTCTACGAGCAGTACTTC

v_call: TRBV7-2
j_call: TRBJ2-7
clone_size: -
d_call: -
cdr3_aa: CASSHSPNYEQYF
cdr3_nt: TGTGCCAGCAGCCATTCTCCCAACTACGAGCAGTACTTC

v_call: TRBV7-7
j_call: TRBJ2-3
clone_size: -
d_call: -
cdr3_aa: CASSLAPVGTDTQYF
cdr3_nt: TGTGCTAGCAGCTTAGCTCCGGTCGGCACAGATACGCAGTATTTT

v_call: TRBV24-1
j_call: TRBJ2-7
clone_size: -
d_call: -
cdr3_aa: CATSDPRGGGSSYNEQYF
cdr3_nt: TGTGCCACCAGTGACCCTCGGGGTGGCGGAAGCTCCTACAATGAGCAGTACTTC

v_call: TRBV30
j_call: TRBJ2-1
clone_size: few
d_call: -
cdr3_aa: CAWSGRNEQFF
cdr3_nt: TGTGCCTGGAGTGGGAGGAATGAGCAGTTCTTC

v_call: TRBV29-1
j_call: TRBJ2-7
clone_size: -
d_call: TRBD1
cdr3_aa: CSVLWDRGYEQYF
cdr3_nt: TGCAGCGTTCTATGGGACAGGGGTTACGAGCAGTACTTC

v_call: TRBV20-1
j_call: TRBJ2-1
clone_size: few
d_call: -
cdr3_aa: CSAREGAGVYNEQFF
cdr3_nt: TGCAGTGCTAGAGAAGGGGCAGGGGTCTACAATGAGCAGTTCTTC

v_call: TRBV5-6
j_call: TRBJ2-7
clone_size: few
d_call: TRBD2
cdr3_aa: CASKREAGPTFEQYF
cdr3_nt: TGTGCCAGCAAGAGAGAAGCGGGGCCAACCTTCGAGCAGTACTTC

v_call: TRBV4-1
j_call: TRBJ2-7
clone_size: -
d_call: -
cdr3_aa: CASSQVTLGLVADEQYF
cdr3_nt: TGCGCCAGCAGCCAAGTCACCCTTGGCCTCGTGGCGGACGAGCAGTACTTC

v_call: TRBV29-1
j_call: TRBJ2-7
clone_size: -
d_call: -
cdr3_aa: CSVAGSGEQYF
cdr3_nt: TGCAGCGTTGCAGGATCTGGCGAGCAGTACTTC